This TCR beta chain was found in a study of precursors of human CD4 cytotoxic T cells (dated by TCRdb to between 2017 and 2018). Study-wide context: In total, CD4+ memory subsets from roughly 15 donors went into the bulk TCR-seq analysis. TCR-seq analysis of over eleven donors yielded TCRalpha and TCRbeta chain sequences (table S7).

This clonotype is classified as large (0.1 to 1%). The antigen it recognizes is unknown. Relative to the germline gene, one junction end is altered; a read error may explain this. The germline V gene yields SQVTM for CDR1 and ANQGSEA for CDR2. The CDR3 has 16 amino acids, counting the end cysteine and phenylalanine. Kept here is only the CDR3 DNA, which spans 48 bases and is read in frame from base 1. To test whether a precursor-effector relationship exists among CD4 cytotoxic T cells, bulk UMI-based TCR sequencing was run on four sorted CD4+ memory subsets: TCM, TEM, IL-7Rhigh TEMRA, and IL-7R- TEMRA. The cells came from peripheral blood mononuclear cells that had been isolated from human blood. Overall results and qualifications from the work: The limitation that the direction of differentiation between precursor and effector cells cannot be definitively established by a human observational design was noted by the authors. More restricted TCR repertoires, with lower diversity and more expanded clonotypes, were shown by IL-7Rhigh and IL-7R- TEMRA subsets than by TCM and TEM subsets. Some bulk TCR-seq comparisons included only about 95% of the 14 donors, suggesting not every subset was available for every donor. Expanded effector clonotypes made up a larger fraction of IL-7Rhigh TEMRA clonotypes than of TEM or TCM clonotypes.

The data were produced on an Illumina MiSeq. The published analysis was carried out like this. Repertoire diversity was measured with the Shannon-Wiener index computed in VDJtools. Expanded TCRbeta clonotypes were defined as those with a clonotype frequency of at least 3. TCRdb itself trimmed the public reads at Q25 with fastp, ran MiXCR and retained productive beta chains. Rows with a matching CDR3 protein are joined into one entry that keeps the most common DNA and genes. The V and J calls follow TCRdb's processing rather than the paper's. In all, the sample holds 200 to 250 distinct CDR3 sequences, and 30% to 45% of those were seen once. The top ten hold about two thirds of the sample.

This clonotype originated in a human donor in good health. The chain uses TRBV29-1 and TRBJ2-3; 14 junctional bases match TRBD2. Material: memory CD4+ T cells from blood (PBMCs). The CDR3 region: CSGEIGLAGGGDTQYF. The base sequence is TGCAGCGGTGAAATTGGACTAGCGGGAGGTGGAGATACGCAGTATTTT.